This is a list of T cell receptor beta chains from one sample in a study of HIV-infected patients and healthy controls. From the 5' RACE reads, TCRdb called clonotypes with MiXCR, one entry per CDR3 protein. The sample has some 67,000 distinct CDR3 sequences, 16% seen once. Sequencing used CD4+ T cells from blood. The source is a human donor in good health. CDR3s include the opening cysteine and the closing phenylalanine or tryptophan. The D gene is left open where the match is weak. Clone size appears in some rows only: once, few, many, or a class for an expanded clone.

d_call	v_call	j_call	clone_size	cdr3_aa	cdr3_nt
NA	TRBV12-3/TRBV12-4	TRBJ1-5	many	CASTFGHSLNQPQHF	TGTGCCAGCACCTTCGGACATTCCTTGAATCAGCCCCAGCATTTT
NA	TRBV19	TRBJ1-1	few	CASIEGGVNTEAFF	TGTGCCAGTATTGAGGGAGGAGTGAACACTGAAGCTTTCTTT
TRBD2	TRBV6-6	TRBJ2-1	few	CASSYLTSGRARSYNEQFF	TGTGCCAGCAGTTACTTGACTAGCGGGAGGGCCCGCTCCTACAATGAGCAGTTCTTC
NA	TRBV12-3/TRBV12-4	TRBJ1-2	many	CASSKEAPPNYGYTF	TGTGCCAGCAGTAAAGAGGCGCCCCCCAACTATGGCTACACCTTC
NA	TRBV7-9	TRBJ2-7	NA	CASSSGRRGVIEQYF	TGTGCCAGCAGCTCCGGCCGGAGAGGGGTTATCGAGCAGTACTTC
TRBD2	TRBV20-1	TRBJ2-7	NA	CSARSTSGSSYEQYF	TGCAGTGCTAGATCGACTAGCGGTAGCTCCTACGAGCAGTACTTC
TRBD1	TRBV6-6	TRBJ1-5	few	CASSYWGQGAQPQHF	TGTGCCAGCAGTTACTGGGGACAGGGGGCTCAGCCCCAGCATTTT
NA	TRBV10-3	TRBJ2-2	many	CAISDRAQGMNTGELFF	TGTGCCATCAGTGATAGGGCCCAGGGTATGAACACCGGGGAGCTGTTTTTT
NA	TRBV5-1	TRBJ2-1	few	CASSFALRVSSYNEQFF	TGCGCCAGCAGCTTTGCTCTTCGGGTAAGCTCCTACAATGAGCAGTTCTTC
NA	TRBV3-1	TRBJ1-1	NA	CASSQGETEAFF	TGTGCCAGCAGCCAGGGGGAAACTGAAGCTTTCTTT
NA	TRBV5-1	TRBJ1-5	few	CASSLGQGTGQPQHF	TGCGCCAGCAGCTTGGGGCAGGGGACGGGACAGCCCCAGCATTTT
NA	TRBV29-1	TRBJ1-1	NA	CSVVVRVKGVNTEAFF	TGCAGCGTTGTAGTCAGGGTGAAGGGGGTGAACACTGAAGCTTTCTTT
TRBD1	TRBV29-1	TRBJ2-4	NA	CSVDINEGGAFIQYF	TGCAGCGTTGATATAAATGAAGGGGGCGCATTCATTCAGTACTTC
NA	TRBV5-1	TRBJ1-6	NA	CASSLGHRDPNNSPLHF	TGCGCCAGCAGCTTGGGACACCGGGACCCCAACAATTCACCCCTCCACTTT
NA	TRBV14	TRBJ2-1	NA	CASSPGYNEQFF	TGTGCCAGCAGCCCGGGTTACAATGAGCAGTTCTTC
TRBD1	TRBV6-5	TRBJ2-1	many	CASKRTGQGFNEQFF	TGTGCCAGCAAGAGAACGGGACAGGGATTCAATGAGCAGTTCTTC
NA	TRBV28	TRBJ2-7	many	CASSQWYEQYF	TGTGCCAGCAGTCAATGGTACGAGCAGTACTTC
NA	TRBV28	TRBJ2-7	few	CASSPYNRTIQGRVPYEQYF	TGTGCCAGCAGTCCGTATAATCGGACCATACAGGGTAGGGTACCCTACGAGCAGTACTTC
NA	TRBV12-3/TRBV12-4	TRBJ2-3	NA	CASSLADPTDTQYF	TGTGCCAGCAGTTTGGCGGACCCAACAGATACGCAGTATTTT
NA	TRBV10-3	TRBJ2-7	few	CAISGTFEQYF	TGTGCCATCAGTGGGACATTCGAGCAGTACTTC
NA	TRBV4-3	TRBJ2-3	many	CASSQDRYADTQYF	TGCGCCAGCAGCCAAGATCGTTACGCAGATACGCAGTATTTT
TRBD1	TRBV5-6	TRBJ1-5	NA	CASSLGDRVQPQHF	TGTGCCAGCAGCTTGGGGGACAGGGTTCAGCCCCAGCATTTT
NA	TRBV2	TRBJ2-7	few	CASSESSSSYEQYF	TGTGCCAGCAGTGAATCTAGCAGCTCCTACGAGCAGTACTTC
NA	TRBV13	TRBJ1-6	few	CASSPNRLHNSPLHF	TGTGCCAGCAGCCCCAATCGGTTACACAATTCACCCCTCCACTTT
TRBD1	TRBV4-2	TRBJ1-1	NA	CASSQVGTGYTEAFF	TGTGCCAGCAGCCAAGTTGGGACAGGGTATACTGAAGCTTTCTTT
TRBD1	TRBV20-1	TRBJ1-1	NA	CSARDTGTGAFF	TGCAGTGCTAGAGATACCGGGACAGGGGCTTTCTTT
TRBD2	TRBV18	TRBJ2-3	many	CASSHSQRGPTDTQYF	TGTGCCAGCTCGCATAGCCAGCGGGGGCCCACAGATACGCAGTATTTT
NA	TRBV6-2/TRBV6-3	TRBJ1-3	once	CASSRPGRGNIIYF	TGTGCCAGCAGTCGTCCAGGAAGAGGAAACATCATATATTTT
TRBD1	TRBV28	TRBJ1-1	many	CASSLPLTGGFEAFF	TGTGCCAGCAGTTTGCCCCTTACAGGGGGTTTTGAAGCTTTCTTT
NA	TRBV4-2	TRBJ1-5	many	CASGDVGGNQPQHF	TGTGCCAGCGGGGACGTCGGAGGGAATCAGCCCCAGCATTTT
NA	TRBV7-3	TRBJ1-1	NA	CASSLSDSDGNTEAFF	TGTGCCAGCAGCTTAAGCGACTCGGATGGGAACACTGAAGCTTTCTTT
TRBD1	TRBV11-3	TRBJ2-4	few	CASSPRDRGGKNIQYF	TGTGCCAGCAGCCCCAGGGACAGGGGGGGCAAAAACATTCAGTACTTC
TRBD1	TRBV20-1	TRBJ1-5	NA	CSASTGDGGYQPQHF	TGCAGTGCTAGCACAGGGGATGGCGGCTATCAGCCCCAGCATTTT
NA	TRBV11-1	TRBJ2-7	many	CASSFSSGYEQYF	TGTGCCAGCAGCTTTTCCAGCGGCTACGAGCAGTACTTC
NA	TRBV14	TRBJ2-2	NA	CASSQASEPVNTGELFF	TGTGCCAGCAGCCAAGCCTCAGAGCCCGTGAACACCGGGGAGCTGTTTTTT
TRBD1	TRBV24-1	TRBJ2-2	many	CATSEAGGRTGELFF	TGTGCCACCAGTGAGGCAGGGGGTCGGACCGGGGAGCTGTTTTTT
NA	TRBV7-9	TRBJ1-5	many	CASSFNHDSVGQPQHF	TGTGCCAGCAGCTTCAACCATGACAGTGTTGGTCAGCCCCAGCATTTT
TRBD1	TRBV29-1	TRBJ2-1	NA	CSVRQGSNEQFF	TGCAGCGTCAGACAGGGGAGCAATGAGCAGTTCTTC
NA	TRBV25-1	TRBJ1-1	many	CASSELGQTSPEAFF	TGTGCCAGCAGTGAATTGGGGCAGACGAGCCCTGAAGCTTTCTTT
NA	TRBV12-3/TRBV12-4	TRBJ2-5	NA	CASSLALRYQETQYF	TGTGCCAGCAGTTTAGCGCTTAGATACCAAGAGACCCAGTACTTC
TRBD1	TRBV20-1	TRBJ1-2	NA	CSASSSGTGNYGYTF	TGCAGTGCATCGAGCTCCGGGACAGGGAACTATGGCTACACCTTC
TRBD2	TRBV6-6	TRBJ2-7	NA	CASSTRLAGYEQYF	TGTGCCAGCAGTACTAGACTAGCGGGGTACGAGCAGTACTTC
NA	TRBV29-1	TRBJ1-1	many	CSVGLRTALNTEAFF	TGCAGCGTGGGGCTAAGGACAGCCTTGAACACTGAAGCTTTCTTT
TRBD1	TRBV3-1	TRBJ2-1	NA	CASSRRGTGAYNEQFF	TGTGCCAGCAGCCGCAGGGGGACAGGGGCGTACAATGAGCAGTTCTTC
NA	TRBV20-1	TRBJ2-7	few	CSAEPAQSYEQYF	TGCAGTGCCGAGCCGGCACAGTCCTACGAGCAGTACTTC
TRBD2	TRBV12-3/TRBV12-4	TRBJ2-2	NA	CASRTSTNTGELFF	TGTGCCAGCAGGACTAGCACGAACACCGGGGAGCTGTTTTTT
NA	TRBV4-3	TRBJ2-7	many	CASSQELGRLEQYF	TGCGCCAGCAGCCAAGAACTGGGGCGGCTCGAGCAGTACTTC
NA	TRBV20-1	TRBJ1-4	NA	CSGKGNHEKLFF	TGCAGTGGCAAGGGGAACCATGAAAAACTGTTTTTT
NA	TRBV11-2	TRBJ2-2	few	CASSQGRGTTATGELFF	TGTGCCAGCAGCCAAGGCCGGGGCACTACAGCCACCGGGGAGCTGTTTTTT
TRBD2	TRBV12-3/TRBV12-4	TRBJ2-3	many	CASRQTSLNTQYF	TGTGCCAGCAGGCAGACTAGCTTAAATACGCAGTATTTT
NA	TRBV28	TRBJ2-5	NA	CASSDGTKETQYF	TGTGCCAGCAGTGACGGAACGAAAGAGACCCAGTACTTC
NA	TRBV5-1	TRBJ2-3	few	CASSKSAASTDTQYF	TGCGCCAGCAGCAAATCGGCGGCTAGCACAGATACGCAGTATTTT
NA	TRBV20-1	TRBJ1-5	NA	CSAKQGSAGNQPQHF	TGCAGTGCTAAGCAGGGGAGTGCGGGCAATCAGCCCCAGCATTTT
TRBD1	TRBV14	TRBJ2-7	NA	CASSQRGRQGTSYEQYF	TGTGCCAGCAGCCAAAGGGGGAGACAGGGGACCTCCTACGAGCAGTACTTC
NA	TRBV4-2	TRBJ2-7	NA	CASSQGGTDGYEQYF	TGTGCCAGCAGCCAAGGGGGGACCGACGGCTACGAGCAGTACTTC
TRBD2	TRBV7-2	TRBJ2-5	NA	CASNRRGDSQETQYF	TGTGCCAGCAATCGGCGGGGGGACTCCCAAGAGACCCAGTACTTC
NA	TRBV7-3	TRBJ1-5	few	CASSFDHGQPQHF	TGTGCCAGCAGCTTTGACCACGGGCAGCCCCAGCATTTT
NA	TRBV20-1	TRBJ2-7	NA	CSAIRGGPYEQYF	TGCAGTGCTATTAGGGGGGGCCCCTACGAGCAGTACTTC
NA	TRBV3-1	TRBJ2-7	few	CASSRNLEMAAEQYF	TGTGCCAGCAGCCGCAATCTAGAGATGGCGGCCGAGCAGTACTTC
NA	TRBV6-1	TRBJ1-5	NA	CASSEIWGVRQPQHF	TGTGCCAGCAGTGAGATCTGGGGGGTACGTCAGCCCCAGCATTTT